A selection of T cell receptor beta chains follows, all from one sample in a study of CD8 T cells in ankylosing spondylitis. TCRdb reanalysed the 5' RACE reads using MiXCR and keeps one entry per CDR3 protein. The profile shows a few hundred thousand distinct CDR3 sequences, about 22% of them singletons. The specimen was blood, either unsorted or a sorted T cell fraction (not recorded which). The receptors were sampled from a male donor with ankylosing spondylitis. Each CDR3 is given with its conserved first and last residue. The D gene is left open where the match is weak. Not all rows give a size; the values are once, few, many and, for expanded clones, a class.

CDR3aa	CDR3nt	j_gene	v_gene	abundance	d_gene
CSVEETGGEQYF	TGCAGCGTTGAGGAGACAGGGGGCGAGCAGTACTTC	TRBJ2-7	TRBV29-1	few	TRBD1
CASSQDERESADTQYF	TGTGCCAGCAGCCAAGACGAGCGGGAGTCAGCAGATACGCAGTATTTT	TRBJ2-3	TRBV3-1	few	TRBD2
CASSFIGGSSGNTIYF	TGTGCCAGCAGCTTTATCGGGGGCTCATCTGGAAACACCATATATTTT	TRBJ1-3	TRBV7-2	NA	NA
CASSLFGTAGEKLFF	TGTGCCAGCAGTTTATTTGGGACAGCCGGTGAAAAACTGTTTTTT	TRBJ1-4	TRBV28	few	TRBD1
CASSVEGRGGANVLTF	TGCGCCAGCAGCGTCGAGGGGAGAGGGGGGGCCAACGTCCTGACTTTC	TRBJ2-6	TRBV5-1	NA	NA
CASSLDRGETQYF	TGTGCCAGCAGCTTGGACAGGGGAGAGACCCAGTACTTC	TRBJ2-5	TRBV11-2	many	TRBD1
CAISESRTSGKETQYF	TGTGCCATCAGTGAGTCAAGGACTAGCGGGAAGGAGACCCAGTACTTC	TRBJ2-5	TRBV10-3	many	TRBD2
CSLGITEAFF	TGCAGTCTGGGGATCACTGAAGCTTTCTTT	TRBJ1-1	TRBV20-1	NA	NA
CASSYRGDTQYF	TGTGCCAGCAGTTATAGGGGCGATACGCAGTATTTT	TRBJ2-3	TRBV6-6	few	NA
CASSPGLTTYEQYF	TGTGCCAGCAGCCCGGGACTGACTACCTACGAGCAGTACTTC	TRBJ2-7	TRBV12-3/TRBV12-4	few	NA
CASSLALLEEQYF	TGCGCCAGCAGCTTGGCCCTACTTGAGGAGCAGTACTTC	TRBJ2-7	TRBV5-1	few	NA
CASGLVLHGLSANEQFF	TGTGCTAGTGGTTTGGTCCTCCACGGACTTAGCGCGAATGAGCAGTTCTTC	TRBJ2-1	TRBV12-5	NA	NA
CASSPEGGGGNSPLHF	TGCGCCAGCAGCCCTGAAGGAGGTGGGGGAAACTCACCCCTCCACTTT	TRBJ1-6	TRBV5-1	few	NA
CASSPAGGGGGEQFF	TGTGCCAGCAGCCCAGCGGGGGGGGGAGGTGGTGAGCAGTTCTTC	TRBJ2-1	TRBV5-4	NA	TRBD2
CASTPDRRGKLFF	TGTGCCAGCACCCCTGACAGGAGGGGAAAACTGTTTTTT	TRBJ1-4	TRBV12-3/TRBV12-4	many	NA
CSVTPLAVYNEQFF	TGCAGCGTTACCCCCCTAGCGGTCTACAATGAGCAGTTCTTC	TRBJ2-1	TRBV29-1	many	TRBD2
CASSSTDRAYNEQFF	TGCGCCAGCAGCTCCACGGACAGGGCCTACAATGAGCAGTTCTTC	TRBJ2-1	TRBV5-1	NA	TRBD1
CASSFGSVGDYTQYF	TGCGCCAGCAGCTTTGGGTCCGTCGGGGACTATACGCAGTATTTT	TRBJ2-3	TRBV5-1	NA	NA
CASSGDYPRETQYF	TGTGCCAGCTCGGGGGACTACCCAAGGGAGACCCAGTACTTC	TRBJ2-5	TRBV18	NA	TRBD2
CASSQAVVSSYEQYF	TGTGCCAGCAGCCAAGCGGTTGTAAGCTCCTACGAGCAGTACTTC	TRBJ2-7	TRBV3-1	few	NA
CASNRDTGELFF	TGTGCCAGCAACAGGGACACCGGGGAGCTGTTTTTT	TRBJ2-2	TRBV21-1	NA	NA
CASSFPQDYGYTF	TGTGCCAGCAGCTTTCCCCAGGACTATGGCTACACCTTC	TRBJ1-2	TRBV7-9	few	NA